The TCR beta chain under discussion was sequenced for a study of blood T cells in healthy people across ages. Study-wide findings and caveats: Greater diversity and more naive CD4+ cells were seen in long-lived donors than in aged donors. The CMV status of each donor remained undetermined, and this could have confounded shifts in expanded clonotypes.

The CDR3 is 12 amino acids. V lost 2 bases to trimming and J lost 3 bases, with 8 bases between them. Germline loops: CDR1 SQVTM, CDR2 ANQGSEA. This clonotype has a count of ten or more. As yet, its antigen is unknown. A sample-barcoded 5' primer and a J-beta primer mix were used in a second PCR of about 6 to 11 cycles. TCRdb re-analysed the 5' RACE reads in MiXCR, keeping a single row per CDR3 protein. The table has about 1,500,000 distinct CDR3 sequences, about 28% seen once; the top ten hold about 7.7%. The specimen sequenced was blood. This sequence was found in a woman younger than 45 in good health. J is TRBJ2-7 and V is TRBV29-1; no firm D call. CDR3 DNA: TGCAGCGTTGAAATGGCAGACTACGAGCAGTACTTC. Translating it yields CSVEMADYEQYF.